What follows are 16 T cell receptor beta chains derived from one specimen sequenced in a study of blood T cells in healthy people across ages. A second PCR of roughly 7 to 11 cycles used a sample-barcoded 5' primer and a J-beta primer mix. TCRdb re-called the 5' RACE reads with MiXCR, one entry per CDR3 protein. This sample carries about 1,400,000 distinct CDR3 sequences, around 59% of them seen once, and the ten largest clones take under 8.5%. Sequencing used blood. The receptors stem from a man younger than 35 in good health.

The table lists this clonotype with a few counts. The chain uses TRBV5-1 and TRBJ1-4, with D uncertain. This CDR3 has 13 amino acids. Trimming took off 0 bases at V and 8 bases at J, with 8 bases between the two ends. In germline, CDR1 is SGHRS, CDR2 YFSETQ. CDR3 region: CASSLGQAEKLFF. The CDR3 nucleotides are TGCGCCAGCAGCTTGGGCCAGGCAGAAAAACTGTTTTTT.

In its sample, this clonotype was seen once. The chain is built from TRBV2 and TRBJ1-6; D gene unclear. Germline CDR1 and CDR2: SNHLY and FYNNEI. This CDR3 comprises 15 residues. V was clipped by 2 bases and J by 6 bases, with 11 bases between them. CDR3 nucleotides: TGTGCCAGCAGTGAAATCCGGAGTAGTAATTCACCCCTCCACTTT. Its translation is CASSEIRSSNSPLHF.

The chain carries TRBV27 and TRBJ2-7, with D possibly being TRBD2 (6 bases). Per the germline V gene, CDR1 is MNHEY and CDR2 is SMNVEV (reference sequence). V shed 3 bases and J shed 3 bases, with 15 bases lying between them. CDR3 length equals 15 residues. As DNA, the CDR3 is TGTGCCAGCAGTTTGGGGTTTTGGGGGGACTACGAGCAGTACTTC. It codes for CASSLGFWGDYEQYF.

This clonotype occurred a few times. The genes are TRBV20-1 and TRBJ2-5, with 8 positions matching TRBD1. V was pared by 6 bases and J by 5 bases, with 5 bases of the junction left unmatched. This CDR3 has 12 amino acids. Germline-derived CDR1 and CDR2 are DFQATT and SNEGSKA (reference sequence). DNA for the CDR3: TGCAGTGCCCTGGACAGGGAGGAGACCCAGTACTTC. Residues: CSALDREETQYF.

This sequence joins TRBV5-1 and TRBJ1-2, with D uncertain. The CDR3 totals 14 residues. Germline CDR1 SGHRS, CDR2 YFSETQ. Trimming removed 7 bases at V and 7 bases at J, with 20 bases between. CDR3 residues: CASSFHRGSGGYTF. The CDR3 DNA reads as TGCGCCAGCTCCTTCCATCGGGGATCAGGTGGCTACACCTTC. The full variable domain, rest sourced from reference TRBV5-1 and TRBJ1-2, is KAGVTQTPRYLIKTRGQQVTLSCSPISGHRSVSWYQQTPGQGLQFLFEYFSETQRNKGNFPGRFSGRQFSNSRSEMNVSTLELGDSALYLCASSFHRGSGGYTFGSGTRLTVV.

The count of this clonotype is one. The rearrangement joins TRBV20-1 to TRBJ1-1, with D unclear. The CDR3 extends over 15 amino acids. Germline V gene lookup returns CDR1 DFQATT and CDR2 SNEGSKA (reference sequence). V was trimmed by 1 base and J by 1 base, leaving 13 bases between them. CDR3 sequence reads: CSARANLGGNTEAFF. CDR3 bases: TGCAGTGCTAGAGCAAATCTAGGAGGGAACACTGAAGCTTTCTTT.

The chain employs TRBV27 and TRBJ2-7; 11 bases are a match to TRBD2. CDR1 is MNHEY and CDR2 is SMNVEV in the germline V gene (reference sequence). V trimming: 5 bases; J trimming: 0 bases; junction bases outside the gene matches: 12. The CDR3 loop spans 18 amino acids. DNA for the CDR3: TGTGCCAGCAGTCCAATAAGTCTAGCGGGAGGCCACTCCTACGAGCAGTACTTC. It yields the protein CASSPISLAGGHSYEQYF.

This chain joins TRBV12-3 or TRBV12-4 and TRBJ2-5; D perhaps matches TRBD1 (5 bases). The CDR3 length is 13 residues. Between the trimmed V and J ends, which lost 6 bases and 11 bases, there was a span of 19 bases. The CDR3 DNA reads as TGTGCCAGCAGAATCGACAGCTACAATGAGCAGTACTTC. This encodes CASRIDSYNEQYF.

The chain combines TRBV5-5 with TRBJ2-4, with TRBD2 matching 9 bases. TRBJ2-7 matches the DNA end more closely, so the J call is doubtful. CDR1 and CDR2 (germline): SGHKS, YYEKEE (reference sequence). The CDR3 runs 15 residues. The CDR3 here is CASSPLFSGSYEQYF. Here the CDR3 DNA reads TGTGCCAGCAGCCCCCTTTTTAGCGGGAGCTACGAGCAGTACTTC.

In the case of this clonotype: Since a much larger clone is just one base distant, this may be a read error. V gene TRBV10-3 combines with J gene TRBJ2-1, with TRBD1 identical over 11 bases. The CDR3 covers 16 residues. Germline V CDR1 and CDR2: ENHRY, SYGVKD. CDR3 nucleotides: TGTACCATCAGTGAGCTTACCGGGACAGGGGGCAATGAGCAGTTCTTC. Translated, it gives CTISELTGTGGNEQFF.

The V call is TRBV28, the J call TRBJ2-3, with a tentative D call TRBD1 (5 bases). V shed 6 bases and J shed 0 bases, with 13 bases lying between them. The germline V gene encodes CDR1 MDHEN and CDR2 SYDVKM. The CDR3 sequence is 15 residues long. CDR3 loop: CASSLGVDSTDTQYF. In DNA form, the CDR3 reads TGTGCCAGCAGCCTAGGGGTGGACAGCACAGATACGCAGTATTTT. The complete variable domain, with remaining parts taken from reference TRBV28 and TRBJ2-3, reads DVKVTQSSRYLVKRTGEKVFLECVQDMDHENMFWYRQDPGLGLRLIYFSYDVKMKEKGDIPEGYSVSREKKERFSLILESASTNQTSMYLCASSLGVDSTDTQYFGPGTRLTVL.

The genes are TRBV7-2 and TRBJ1-2; D possibly corresponds to TRBD1 (6 bases). V lost 1 base to trimming and J lost 0 bases, with 12 bases between them. There are 16 residues in the CDR3. Germline V gene sequence: CDR1 SGHTA, CDR2 FQGNSA. CDR3 region: CASSLVSGAPNYGYTF. The CDR3 DNA sequence: TGTGCCAGCAGCTTAGTCTCAGGGGCCCCTAACTATGGCTACACCTTC. Using reference TRBV7-2 and TRBJ1-2 for the parts outside the CDR3, the full variable domain is GAGVSQSPSNKVTEKGKDVELRCDPISGHTALYWYRQSLGQGLEFLIYFQGNSAPDKSGLPSDRFSAERTGGSVSTLTIQRTQQEDSAVYLCASSLVSGAPNYGYTFGSGTRLTVV.

The chain combines TRBV12-3 or TRBV12-4 with TRBJ1-3; D remains unclear. The CDR3 runs to 13 residues. V was shortened by 3 bases and J by 3 bases, with 6 bases between the two germline ends. The CDR3 loop reads CASSLVGGNTIYF. CDR3 nucleotides: TGTGCCAGCAGTTTGGTTGGTGGAAACACCATATATTTT.

This clonotype came up once. The chain joins TRBV5-7 to TRBJ1-5; a possible D gene is TRBD1 (6 bases). TRBV5-7 is an open reading frame, and its role is uncertain. V was pared by 3 bases and J by 7 bases, with 17 bases between. The CDR3 totals 15 residues. CDR3 amino acids: CASSYGNRAEQPQHF. The CDR3 DNA follows: TGTGCCAGCAGCTATGGGAACAGGGCGGAACAGCCCCAGCATTTT.

The J gene is TRBJ2-5, the V gene TRBV2, with TRBD1 identical over 7 bases. Looked up from germline, CDR1 is SNHLY and CDR2 is FYNNEI. Trimming took 1 base from V and 5 from J; bases not matched to a gene: 13. CDR3 size: 17 residues. The CDR3 spells CASSEGTRDSALETQYF. The CDR3 bases are TGTGCCAGCAGTGAAGGGACCAGGGACAGCGCCTTGGAGACCCAGTACTTC.

The chain carries TRBV6-4 and TRBJ2-7; 7 bases line up with TRBD1. CDR1 MRHNA and CDR2 SNTAGT come from the germline V gene. This CDR3 has 17 amino acids. Trimming at V came to 6 bases and at J to 0 bases, leaving 14 bases not matched to a gene. CDR3 sequence reads: CASREATGAKSSYEQYF. The DNA for the CDR3 is TGTGCCAGCAGGGAGGCCACAGGGGCGAAGAGCTCCTACGAGCAGTACTTC.